The sequence of this TCR beta chain was determined in a study of CD8 T cells in ankylosing spondylitis. Overall study findings and caveats: From matched ankylosing spondylitis synovial fluid, disease-linked clones were reportedly recovered at significantly enriched levels.

Each CDR3 protein is one row after TCRdb ran MiXCR on the 5' RACE reads. This sample carries 200,000 to 250,000 distinct CDR3 sequences, under 12% of them seen once, and the ten largest clones take about a fifth. This clonotype showed up many times. Its antigen remains unidentified. The sequence came from a male donor with ankylosing spondylitis or in good health (not recorded which). Sequencing input: blood, either unsorted or a sorted T cell fraction (not recorded which).

The CDR3 protein is CATSGMASGVNEQFF. The CDR3 nucleotides read TGTGCCACCAGTGGAATGGCTAGCGGGGTGAATGAGCAGTTCTTC. The rearrangement links TRBV24-1 to TRBJ2-1; 9 bases are shared with TRBD2. The V segment lost 5 bases and the J segment 7 bases; nucleotides outside the gene matches: 8. This CDR3 contains 15 residues. The germline CDR1 and CDR2 sequences are KGHDR and SFDVKD.